The 17 T cell receptor beta chains below all came from one sample that was sequenced in a study of cytomegalovirus exposure and HLA in healthy donors. Primers included in the PCR were 60 Vbeta and 13 Jbeta primers. Some clones are missing from TCRdb's copy, which holds only in-frame ones; the method was immunoSEQ multiplex PCR. The repertoire holds about 160,000 clones, with about 80% as singletons. Sequenced material: PBMCs. The source of these receptors is a man younger than 35 in good health and CMV-seropositive.

The rearrangement links TRBV5-1 to TRBJ2-3; 14 bases align to TRBD2. Germline CDR1 reads SGHRS; CDR2 reads YFSETQ. Trimming at V came to 4 bases and at J to 3 bases, leaving 7 bases not matched to a gene. This CDR3 region has 17 residues. The CDR3 region has the DNA TGCGCCAGCAGCCGCTGGACTAGCGGGGGGATTACAGATACGCAGTATTTT. The encoded protein is CASSRWTSGGITDTQYF.

This chain uses TRBV7-9 with TRBJ2-7, with 9 bases fitting TRBD1. Germline V gives CDR1 SEHNR, CDR2 FQNEAQ (reference sequence). This CDR3 region has 14 residues. The trim removed 5 bases at V and 7 bases at J, leaving 9 bases unmatched. The CDR3 is CASSQWTGDSEQYF. The CDR3 nucleotides read TGTGCCAGCAGCCAGTGGACAGGGGATAGTGAGCAGTACTTC.

The V call is TRBV5-4, the J call TRBJ2-5; D remains ambiguous. The CDR3 totals 15 residues. Germline V CDR1 and CDR2: SGHNT, YYREEE (reference sequence). The ends were cut back, 1 base at V and 2 bases at J, with 12 bases in the middle. The DNA of the CDR3 is TGTGCCAGCAGCTTGACCGGTTCCCCACAAGAGACCCAGTACTTC. It yields the protein CASSLTGSPQETQYF. Together with reference TRBV5-4 and TRBJ2-5, the CDR3 gives the full variable domain: ETGVTQSPTHLIKTRGQQVTLRCSSQSGHNTVSWYQQALGQGPQFIFQYYREEENGRGNFPPRFSGLQFPNYSSELNVNALELDDSALYLCASSLTGSPQETQYFGPGTRLLVL.

The chain recombines TRBV6-5 with TRBJ1-1, with TRBD1 as a possible D gene (5 bases). V dropped 0 bases and J dropped 4 bases, with 15 bases sitting between them. Per the germline V gene, CDR1 is MNHEY and CDR2 is SVGAGI. The CDR3 contains 16 residues. The CDR3 here is CASSYSTGEYTTEAFF. DNA of the CDR3: TGTGCCAGCAGTTACTCCACGGGGGAGTATACCACTGAAGCTTTCTTT.

CDR3 coding DNA: TGTGCCAGCAGCCAGGGCGCAGATACGCAGTATTTT. It is translated as CASSQGADTQYF. The V and J genes are TRBV4-2 and TRBJ2-3; D remains ambiguous. CDR1 is LGHNA and CDR2 is YNFKEQ in the germline V gene. The CDR3 runs to 12 residues. The V and J ends lost 3 bases and 4 bases respectively, with 5 bases between them.

The V gene is TRBV19, the J gene TRBJ2-2, with 8 bases fitting TRBD1. V trimming: 4 bases; J trimming: 6 bases; junction bases outside the gene matches: 13. Germline loops: CDR1 LNHDA, CDR2 SQIVND (reference sequence). The CDR3 has 17 residues. The CDR3 spells CASSNPWGRGRSGELFF. CDR3 nucleotides: TGTGCCAGTAGTAACCCGTGGGGCAGGGGGCGGTCCGGGGAGCTGTTTTTT.

The chain uses TRBV6-1 and TRBJ2-7; the match to TRBD1 covers 12 bases. Germline CDR1 reads MNHNS; CDR2 reads SASEGT. The CDR3 is 15 amino acids. Trimming took 3 bases from V and 5 from J; bases not matched to a gene: 5. For the CDR3, the DNA is TGTGCCAGCAGTGAGCCGGGACAGGGGGCCCACGAGCAGTACTTC. This encodes CASSEPGQGAHEQYF.

V is TRBV27 and J is TRBJ1-1; 7 bases are a match to TRBD1. The CDR3 consists of 13 residues. V shed 10 bases and J 4 bases; nucleotides not matched to a gene: 9. Germline loops: CDR1 MNHEY, CDR2 SMNVEV (reference sequence). The CDR3, as DNA: TGTGCCACCCGACCAGGGGGGAGCACTGAAGCTTTCTTT. Amino acids: CATRPGGSTEAFF.

V usage is TRBV5-1 and J usage is TRBJ2-1, with TRBD1 as a possible D gene (6 bases). Germline V CDR1 and CDR2: SGHRS, YFSETQ. The CDR3 is made up of 13 amino acids. Trimming removed 6 bases at V and 3 bases at J, with 10 bases between. For the CDR3, the DNA is TGCGCCAGCACCGCAGGGGTCTACAATGAGCAGTTCTTC. Translation gives CASTAGVYNEQFF. Together with reference TRBV5-1 and TRBJ2-1, the CDR3 gives the full variable domain: KAGVTQTPRYLIKTRGQQVTLSCSPISGHRSVSWYQQTPGQGLQFLFEYFSETQRNKGNFPGRFSGRQFSNSRSEMNVSTLELGDSALYLCASTAGVYNEQFFGPGTRLTVL.

V usage is TRBV7-9 and J usage is TRBJ1-2; D uncertain. The CDR3 spans 12 residues. Germline loops: CDR1 SEHNR, CDR2 FQNEAQ (reference sequence). V lost 2 bases to trimming and J lost 8 bases, with 9 bases between them. Here the CDR3 reads CASSLRGAGYTF. The CDR3 nucleotides read TGTGCCAGCAGCTTACGGGGAGCCGGCTACACCTTC.

This clone has a single count. The chain links TRBV6-5 to TRBJ2-4; D remains unclear. CDR1 is MNHEY, CDR2 SVGAGI, per germline. Trimming pared 7 bases from V and 3 bases from J, leaving 16 bases between. The CDR3 is 15 amino acids. CDR3 in amino acids: CASTYSLFSKNIQYF. CDR3 in DNA: TGTGCCAGCACCTACTCCCTTTTCAGCAAAAACATTCAGTACTTC.

V is TRBV13 and J is TRBJ2-7; a weak D match, TRBD2 (5 bases). V was clipped by 2 bases and J by 6 bases, with 8 bases between them. Germline CDR1 is PRHDT and CDR2 is FYEKMQ (reference sequence). CDR3 size: 12 residues. The CDR3 region has the DNA TGTGCCAGCAGCTTAAGCGGCCCCGAGCAGTACTTC. It translates to CASSLSGPEQYF. The full variable domain, its missing parts supplied by reference TRBV13 and TRBJ2-7, is AAGVIQSPRHLIKEKRETATLKCYPIPRHDTVYWYQQGPGQDPQFLISFYEKMQSDKGSIPDRFSAQQFSDYHSELNMSSLELGDSALYFCASSLSGPEQYFGPGTRLTVT.

The rearrangement uses TRBV7-2 and TRBJ1-5; maybe TRBD1 (5 bases). V lost 3 bases, J lost 7 bases, and 10 bases lay in between. The CDR3 is made up of 13 amino acids. The germline gives CDR1 SGHTA, CDR2 FQGNSA. The CDR3 DNA sequence: TGTGCCAGCAGCTTCGGGGGACGACAGCCCCAGCATTTT. This translates into CASSFGGRQPQHF. Looking up the rest from reference TRBV7-2 and TRBJ1-5 gives the full variable domain: GAGVSQSPSNKVTEKGKDVELRCDPISGHTALYWYRQSLGQGLEFLIYFQGNSAPDKSGLPSDRFSAERTGGSVSTLTIQRTQQEDSAVYLCASSFGGRQPQHFGDGTRLSIL.

This clone showed up just once. The rearrangement joins TRBV29-1 to TRBJ2-7, with TRBD1 matching over 8 bases. This CDR3 contains 14 residues. Looked up from germline, CDR1 is SQVTM and CDR2 is ANQGSEA. The V gene end was trimmed by 3 bases and the J gene end by 4 bases; junction bases not matched to a gene: 8. The CDR3 bases are TGCAGCGTTGAGGGTGGGCAGGGGGCTTACGAGCAGTACTTC. Translated: CSVEGGQGAYEQYF.

This rearrangement joins TRBV9 to TRBJ1-1; 8 nucleotides align to TRBD1. The CDR3 is 13 amino acids. The ends lost 4 bases at V and 11 bases at J; junction bases unmatched: 10. Germline-derived CDR1 and CDR2 are SGDLS and YYNGEE. This CDR3 is CASSKTGAPDAFF. The CDR3 nucleotides are TGTGCCAGCAGCAAGACAGGGGCCCCAGACGCTTTCTTT.

The V gene is TRBV6-5, the J gene TRBJ2-1; 9 positions match TRBD2. With 7 bases clipped from V and 2 bases from J, the junction kept 6 bases outside the gene matches. Germline V lookup: CDR1 MNHEY, CDR2 SVGAGI. The CDR3 length is 15 residues. The CDR3 sequence is CASTRASGTYNEQFF. DNA of the CDR3: TGTGCCAGCACCCGGGCTAGCGGGACCTACAATGAGCAGTTCTTC.

The chain uses TRBV6-1 and TRBJ2-7, with TRBD1 matching 9 bases. The CDR3 spans 16 residues. The J segment lost 6 bases and the V segment lost 4 bases, leaving 13 bases of the junction unmatched. CDR1 is MNHNS, CDR2 SASEGT, per germline. The CDR3 DNA is TGTGCCAGCAGTGTTACCGCCGGGACAGGGTTTTCCGAGCAGTACTTC. Its translation is CASSVTAGTGFSEQYF.